The 30 T cell receptor delta chains below all came from one sample that was sequenced in a study of Vδ1+ human thymocytes. Study conclusions and caveats: In the thymus, TRG and TRD repertoires looked highly polyclonal with Gaussian CDR3 lengths.

Their antigens are not known. Sequences come from RNA converted to cDNA by reverse transcription. CDR3 amplicons came from multiplex PCR with pooled V-gene forward and constant-region reverse primers. TCRdb ran CATT on the multiplex PCR reads. The sample yields some 55,000 delta-chain clones, approximately 15% seen once. Sequenced material: Vdelta1+ gamma-delta thymocytes from the thymus. The subset: FACS-sorted CD3+ TCRalphabeta- TCRVdelta1+ TCRVdelta2- thymocytes. The source is a boy under three years old who had congenital heart surgery.

The genes are TRDV1 and TRDJ1; D is tentatively TRDD2 or TRDD3 (6 bases each). Germline assignment: CDR1 TSWWSYY and CDR2 QGS. The CDR3 is 17 amino acids. V was trimmed by 3 bases and J by 0 bases, leaving 17 bases between them. The CDR3, as DNA: TGTGCTCTTGGGGACGTCCTACGGGGGGACCACACCGATAAACTCATCTTT. Protein sequence: CALGDVLRGDHTDKLIF.

The V call is TRDV1, the J call TRDJ1, with 8 bases fitting TRDD3. V lost 6 bases, J lost 1 base, and 10 bases stayed unmatched. This CDR3 is built from 16 residues. CDR1 is TSWWSYY, CDR2 QGS, per germline. CDR3 protein: CALGIQYWGVTDKLIF. CDR3 nucleotide sequence: TGTGCTCTTGGAATCCAGTACTGGGGGGTCACCGATAAACTCATCTTT.

As concerns this clone: The junction departs from the called germline gene at one end, perhaps through a read error. The chain employs TRDV1 and TRDJ1; 7 bases are shared with TRDD3. CDR3 length: 18 residues. Germline V gives CDR1 TSWWSYY, CDR2 QGS. The CDR3: CAIGEPLRGIQYTDKLIF. The CDR3 nucleotides are TGTGCTATTGGGGAACCCTTAAGGGGGATCCAGTACACCGATAAACTCATCTTT.

This clone has a handful of counts. V is TRDV1 and J is TRDJ1; TRDD3 matches at 8 bases. The V gene's germline CDR1 is TSWWSYY and CDR2 QGS. The trim removed 2 bases at V and 0 bases at J, leaving 20 bases unmatched. This CDR3 has 21 residues. CDR3 region: CALGESSYRLTGGPYTDKLIF. CDR3 in DNA: TGTGCTCTTGGGGAATCGTCCTACCGCCTTACTGGGGGTCCGTACACCGATAAACTCATCTTT.

This clone appeared a single time. The rearrangement uses TRDV1 and TRDJ1; 9 nucleotides line up with TRDD3. The CDR3 has 20 residues. V shed 2 bases, J shed 3 bases, and the junction held 19 bases outside the gene matches. The germline gives CDR1 TSWWSYY, CDR2 QGS. CDR3 nucleotide sequence: TGTGCTCTTGGGGAATTCTCCGCAATTTCCCCCAGGGGGATACCCGATAAACTCATCTTT. It is translated as CALGEFSAISPRGIPDKLIF.

The rearrangement links TRDV1 to TRDJ1, with 10 bases that match TRDD3. Unmatched junction bases numbered 27, after V lost 1 base and J lost 7 bases. There are 22 residues in the CDR3. Germline values: CDR1 TSWWSYY, CDR2 QGS. CDR3 protein: CALGERPLSRSKLGDNGIKLIF. CDR3 nucleotide sequence: TGTGCTCTTGGGGAACGTCCCCTTTCGCGGTCTAAGCTGGGGGATAATGGTATTAAACTCATCTTT.

This clone came up a few times. The V gene is TRDV1, the J gene TRDJ1; TRDD3 agrees at 7 bases. The CDR3 spans 17 residues. After removal of 5 bases from V and 5 bases from J, the junction contained 17 bases not matched to a gene. Germline V lookup: CDR1 TSWWSYY, CDR2 QGS. CDR3 DNA sequence: TGTGCTCTTGGGAACCTAGACAGTCGGCTACTGGGGGATAAACTCATCTTT. Its translation is CALGNLDSRLLGDKLIF.

The chain carries TRDV1 and TRDJ1; 13 positions agree with TRDD3. V was clipped by 0 bases and J by 0 bases; unmatched bases: 28. The CDR3 has 26 amino acids. CDR1 and CDR2 from the germline V gene are TSWWSYY and QGS. CDR3 loop: CALGELGPSPFNWGIRQEEYTDKLIF. The DNA for the CDR3 is TGTGCTCTTGGGGAACTTGGGCCTTCCCCCTTCAACTGGGGGATACGCCAGGAGGAGTACACCGATAAACTCATCTTT.

In its sample, this clone was seen a few times. A much larger clone sits a single nucleotide away, making a read error possible. The chain has TRDV2 and TRDJ1; D is undetermined. This CDR3 is built from 11 residues. The V gene's germline CDR1 is GEAIGNYY and CDR2 EKD. The CDR3 nucleotides are TGTGCCTGTGACAGGGCAGATAGACTCATCTTT. Protein sequence: CACDRADRLIF.

This clone was picked up a small number of times. The chain employs TRDV1 and TRDJ1, with TRDD3 matching 13 bases. Germline CDR1 reads TSWWSYY; CDR2 reads QGS. Trimming cost V 1 base and J 0 bases; bases outside gene matches: 17. The CDR3 totals 22 residues. The CDR3 is CALGERYTPLLGDTGDTDKLIF. The CDR3 DNA sequence: TGTGCTCTTGGGGAACGTTACACCCCTTTACTGGGGGATACGGGTGACACCGATAAACTCATCTTT.

This clone was found a few times. This chain connects TRDV1 to TRDJ1, with 11 bases aligning to TRDD3. Losses at the gene ends were 1 base for V and 0 bases for J; bases not matched to a gene: 10. Germline V gives CDR1 TSWWSYY, CDR2 QGS. The CDR3 consists of 19 residues. CDR3 coding DNA: TGTGCTCTTGGGGAACCCCTGTACTGGGGGATAGAGTACACCGATAAACTCATCTTT. This translates into CALGEPLYWGIEYTDKLIF.

The chain combines TRDV1 with TRDJ1; 11 bases line up with TRDD3. V lost 4 bases to trimming and J lost 3 bases; unmatched junction nucleotides: 13. The CDR3 has 18 amino acids. Germline V lookup: CDR1 TSWWSYY, CDR2 QGS. Written as DNA, the CDR3 is TGTGCTCTTGGGGGACGAGGTCACGTGGGGGATACGCCCGATAAACTCATCTTT. Translation: CALGGRGHVGDTPDKLIF.

This clone was detected only a few times. The chain joins TRDV1 to TRDJ1, with 9 positions matching TRDD3. Per the germline V gene, CDR1 is TSWWSYY and CDR2 is QGS. The CDR3 extends over 20 amino acids. Trimming removed 4 bases from V and 1 base from J; junction bases left unmatched: 19. CDR3 in DNA: TGTGCTCTTGGGGTCACTTGGGGACCTTCTCCTGGGGGATGCACCGATAAACTCATCTTT. Amino acid sequence: CALGVTWGPSPGGCTDKLIF.

The chain is built from TRDV1 and TRDJ1, with TRDD3 matching over 7 bases. This CDR3 contains 19 residues. The V gene end was trimmed by 0 bases and the J gene end by 10 bases; junction bases not matched to a gene: 23. Germline V gives CDR1 TSWWSYY, CDR2 QGS. The CDR3, as DNA: TGTGCTCTTGGGGAACTTCCCCTCTTCCGACTGGGGATCCCCGACCCACTCATCTTT. Protein product: CALGELPLFRLGIPDPLIF.

The chain uses TRDV1 and TRDJ1, with D maybe TRDD3 (6 bases). Between the trimmed V and J ends, which lost 0 bases and 4 bases, there was a span of 30 bases. The CDR3 runs 21 residues. Germline V gene lookup returns CDR1 TSWWSYY and CDR2 QGS. CDR3 in DNA: TGTGCTCTTGGGGAACTGCAATTTCCCGCCCGGCACTTGGGGGCCAACGATAAACTCATCTTT. Its translation: CALGELQFPARHLGANDKLIF.

This clone was found a few times. V is TRDV1 and J is TRDJ1; 9 bases fit TRDD2. The V gene end was trimmed by 6 bases and the J gene end by 2 bases; junction bases not matched to a gene: 34. CDR3 length equals 24 residues. Looked up from germline, CDR1 is TSWWSYY and CDR2 is QGS. The chain's CDR3 is CALGDKPSYVLRQSLQLGTDKLIF. The CDR3 DNA reads TGTGCTCTTGGTGATAAGCCTTCCTACGTACTCCGACAGTCTCTTCAACTGGGTACCGATAAACTCATCTTT.

This clone turned up a few times. The chain couples TRDV1 to TRDJ1; D is unresolved. Trimming shortened V by 3 bases and J by 1 base, and 15 bases separated the two germline ends. This CDR3 contains 16 residues. CDR1 is TSWWSYY, CDR2 QGS, per germline. CDR3 nucleotide sequence: TGTGCTCTTGGGGACGCAAAGGAGGATTCCACCGATAAACTCATCTTT. Its translation is CALGDAKEDSTDKLIF.

The rearrangement uses TRDV1 and TRDJ1; 9 nucleotides agree with TRDD3. V lost 5 bases and J lost 1; bases outside the gene matches: 26. This CDR3 is 22 amino acids long. Germline V CDR1 and CDR2: TSWWSYY, QGS. CDR3 bases: TGTGCTCTTGGGCCTAGAACTCGAACCCCTTATGTACTGGGGGACGCCACCGATAAACTCATCTTT. Translation gives CALGPRTRTPYVLGDATDKLIF.

This chain links TRDV1 with TRDJ1; D possibly corresponds to TRDD2 (6 bases). The germline V and J ends were trimmed by 2 bases and 6 bases, with 34 bases remaining between them. CDR1 is TSWWSYY and CDR2 is QGS in the germline V gene. CDR3 length: 21 amino acids. CDR3 nucleotides: TGTGCTCTTGGGGAAACCATGTATCAGCTTCCTCCCCTACTAGTATGGTATAAACTCATCTTT. This codes for CALGETMYQLPPLLVWYKLIF.

This clone was counted a few times. The V gene is TRDV1, the J gene TRDJ1, with a possible D match to TRDD2 (6 bases). The CDR3 runs to 19 residues. Trimming removed 0 bases from V and 7 bases from J, with 27 bases in between. Germline lookup yields CDR1 TSWWSYY and CDR2 QGS. This CDR3 reads CALGELGESYSVTLRKLIF. In DNA, the CDR3 is TGTGCTCTTGGGGAACTCGGGGAGTCCTACTCTGTTACGCTGCGTAAACTCATCTTT.

This clone was picked up a small number of times. The gene calls are TRDV1 and TRDJ1, with TRDD3 identical over 10 bases. CDR1 is TSWWSYY and CDR2 is QGS in the germline V gene. The CDR3 totals 19 residues. Trimming removed 1 base from V and 0 bases from J; junction bases left unmatched: 11. CDR3 sequence: CALGEPPRTGGWYTDKLIF. CDR3 sequence (DNA): TGTGCTCTTGGGGAACCCCCTCGTACTGGGGGATGGTACACCGATAAACTCATCTTT.

About this clone: Other DNA sequences within the sample encode an identical CDR3. The genes are TRDV1 and TRDJ1; 10 bases line up with TRDD3. Germline V gives CDR1 TSWWSYY, CDR2 QGS. J lost 6 bases, V lost 5 bases, and 24 bases had no gene match. The CDR3 loop spans 20 amino acids. This chain's CDR3 is CALGPPFLGTLLGDAHKLIF. The CDR3, as DNA: TGTGCTCTTGGGCCCCCCTTCCTCGGCACGTTACTGGGGGATGCACATAAACTCATCTTT.

This clone was counted only a few times. The chain has TRDV1 and TRDJ1, with TRDD3 identical over 8 bases. Germline values: CDR1 TSWWSYY, CDR2 QGS. This CDR3 is built from 16 residues. J was trimmed by 0 bases and V by 1 base; bases with no gene match: 4. CDR3 nucleotide sequence: TGTGCTCTTGGGGAACCGGGATACGCTAACACCGATAAACTCATCTTT. This gives the protein CALGEPGYANTDKLIF.

This clone was seen only a few times. The J gene is TRDJ1, the V gene TRDV1; D gene ambiguous. Trimming shortened V by 7 bases and J by 0 bases, and 18 bases separated the two germline ends. The length of the CDR3 is 16 residues. Germline V CDR1 and CDR2: TSWWSYY, QGS. This CDR3 reads CALANMEGHNTDKLIF. The CDR3 DNA follows: TGTGCTCTTGCGAACATGGAGGGCCACAACACCGATAAACTCATCTTT.

This clone was seen a handful of times. The chain combines TRDV1 with TRDJ1, with 9 positions matching TRDD2. Trimming took 1 base from V and 0 from J; bases not matched to a gene: 24. Germline V gene sequence: CDR1 TSWWSYY, CDR2 QGS. CDR3 size: 23 residues. This CDR3 reads CALGEQEKAFLPSGDPYTDKLIF. The CDR3 nucleotides are TGTGCTCTTGGGGAACAGGAGAAGGCCTTCCTACCTTCTGGGGACCCGTACACCGATAAACTCATCTTT.

The chain combines TRDV1 with TRDJ1, with TRDD2 as a possible D gene (6 bases). Trimming shortened V by 0 bases and J by 0 bases, and 11 bases separated the two germline ends. CDR3 length: 16 residues. Germline V gene data show CDR1 as TSWWSYY and CDR2 as QGS. CDR3 amino acids: CALGELNFLYTDKLIF. As DNA, the CDR3 is TGTGCTCTTGGGGAACTAAACTTCCTGTACACCGATAAACTCATCTTT.

The chain carries TRDV1 and TRDJ1, with 8 bases that match TRDD3. Germline assignment: CDR1 TSWWSYY and CDR2 QGS. The length of the CDR3 is 27 residues. The V gene end was trimmed by 2 bases and the J gene end by 2 bases; junction bases not matched to a gene: 40. The CDR3 sequence is CALGEGRSYLMGDYEKFEWPVTDKLIF. The CDR3 coding sequence is TGTGCTCTTGGGGAAGGTCGGAGCTATTTGATGGGGGATTATGAAAAGTTCGAGTGGCCCGTTACCGATAAACTCATCTTT.

This clone turned up a few times. V usage is TRDV1 and J usage is TRDJ1; a possible D gene is TRDD3 (6 bases). Germline-derived CDR1 and CDR2 are TSWWSYY and QGS. This CDR3 is built from 16 residues. Trimming took off 1 base at V and 5 bases at J, with 17 bases between the two ends. CDR3 amino acids: CALGERRYAMMDKLIF. The CDR3 nucleotides are TGTGCTCTTGGGGAACGTAGATACGCTATGATGGATAAACTCATCTTT.

The V call is TRDV1, the J call TRDJ1, with 7 bases aligning to TRDD3. This CDR3 comprises 16 residues. V lost 3 bases to trimming and J lost 0 bases; unmatched junction nucleotides: 7. CDR1 TSWWSYY and CDR2 QGS come from the germline V gene. The CDR3 coding sequence is TGTGCTCTTGGGGAGCCCCCCTGGGGGTACACCGATAAACTCATCTTT. Translating gives CALGEPPWGYTDKLIF.

This clone was detected ten times or more. V is TRDV1 and J is TRDJ1, with D tentatively TRDD3 (10 bases). CDR1 and CDR2 from the germline V gene are TSWWSYY and QGS. The V end lost 3 bases, the J end lost 0 bases, and 35 bases lay between the germline ends. The CDR3 loop spans 23 amino acids. Here the CDR3 reads CALGDAMPSYGGYACIHTDKLIF. The CDR3, as DNA: TGTGCTCTTGGGGACGCCATGCCTTCCTACGGGGGATACGCGTGCATACACACCGATAAACTCATCTTT.